This TCR beta chain was observed in a study of CD4 T cells in relation to SARS-CoV-2 and coronaviruses. For the study at large: After roughly ten days of antigen culture, PBMC TCR beta CDR3s were sequenced.

TCRdb keeps only in-frame clones here, not all; method: immunoSEQ multiplex PCR. The sample has about 22,000 clones, 60% to 80% seen once; the top ten hold around 12%. Concerning this clone: What it binds is not known.

The study, taken as a whole, reports: This crossreactivity analysis covered spike protein alone, no other viral proteins. Monoreactive clones expanded significantly more to SARS-CoV-2 than crossreactive clones did.

The CDR3 contains 14 residues. Per the germline V gene, CDR1 is SGHVS and CDR2 is FQNEAQ. Trimming took off 2 bases at V and 1 base at J, with 8 bases between the two ends. CD4+ T cells from unexposed donors were obtained before the COVID-19 pandemic (2011-2018). After about ten days of culture, CD4+ T cells were isolated. Cultures held some 1.8 million PBMCs per well with roughly 10 IU/ml IL-2. This receptor was taken from a human donor in good health. The sample comprised CD4+ T cells from PBMCs, cultured in vitro. The chain employs TRBV7-8 and TRBJ1-1, with D perhaps matching TRBD1 (6 bases). The CDR3 DNA reads TGTGCCAGCAGCTTACCGGGACAGAACACTGAAGCTTTCTTT. Its protein is CASSLPGQNTEAFF.